A single sample gave rise to the 17 T cell receptor beta chains below, sequenced in a study of a mutant IDH1 vaccine in newly diagnosed glioma. Their target antigens are unknown. Sample time point: week 47, end of study. Doses of 300 ug of mutant IDH1 20-mer peptide were given with topical imiquimod. TCRdb's table, derived via immunoSEQ multiplex PCR, lists solely in-frame clones and lacks some. The table has about 33,000 clones, 60% to 75% seen once. The material was PBMCs, obtained from a glioma patient whose treatment included an IDH1 peptide vaccine. Receptors originate from a man between 35 and 55 years old with glioma.

This rearrangement joins TRBV7-6 to TRBJ1-4; the D gene is possibly TRBD1 (5 bases). Trimming took off 5 bases at V and 0 bases at J, with 10 bases between the two ends. The CDR3 runs to 15 residues. Germline V CDR1 and CDR2: SGHVS, FNYEAQ. The CDR3 loop is CASSGGTATNEKLFF. The CDR3, as DNA: TGTGCCAGCAGCGGAGGGACCGCAACTAATGAAAAACTGTTTTTT.

This sequence joins TRBV7-8 and TRBJ2-7, with D possibly matching TRBD1 (5 bases). Trimming pared 8 bases from V and 5 bases from J, leaving 19 bases between. This CDR3 spans 14 amino acids. Germline CDR1 SGHVS, CDR2 FQNEAQ. The CDR3 sequence: CASATHGNRNEQYF. DNA of the CDR3: TGTGCCAGCGCAACCCACGGTAACAGGAACGAGCAGTACTTC.

This chain's CDR3 is CASSYPGGIYGYTF. The CDR3 bases are TGTGCCAGCAGTTACCCGGGGGGCATATATGGCTACACCTTC. The V call is TRBV6-5, the J call TRBJ1-2, with D perhaps TRBD1 (6 bases). The V gene lost 2 bases and the J gene lost 5 bases, with 12 bases spanning the gap. The CDR3 extends over 14 amino acids. Germline-derived CDR1 and CDR2 are MNHEY and SVGAGI.

This clone was seen only a few times. This CDR3 is CASSLNGQGAPAFF. The CDR3 nucleotides are TGTGCCAGCAGCTTAAACGGACAGGGGGCGCCTGCTTTCTTT. The rearrangement joins TRBV7-9 to TRBJ1-1, with 11 positions matching TRBD1. This CDR3 is built from 14 residues. Germline V CDR1 and CDR2: SEHNR, FQNEAQ (reference sequence). V trimming: 2 bases; J trimming: 11 bases; junction bases outside the gene matches: 7.

V and J are TRBV5-1 and TRBJ1-3; D call uncertain. V was pared by 0 bases and J by 6 bases, with 13 bases between. The length of the CDR3 is 15 residues. Germline V lookup: CDR1 SGHRS, CDR2 YFSETQ. CDR3: CASSLGTTNANTIYF. The CDR3 DNA is TGCGCCAGCAGCTTGGGTACGACCAATGCAAACACCATATATTTT.

This rearrangement joins TRBV19 to TRBJ1-4; no definite D call. The CDR3 has 15 amino acids. The germline gives CDR1 LNHDA, CDR2 SQIVND (reference sequence). Between the trimmed V and J ends, which lost 3 bases and 0 bases, there was a span of 8 bases. The CDR3 sequence is CASSIGRTTNEKLFF. CDR3 in DNA: TGTGCCAGTAGTATCGGCAGGACAACTAATGAAAAACTGTTTTTT.

The J gene is TRBJ1-3, the V gene TRBV7-8; D remains unclear. The CDR3 extends over 14 amino acids. Germline CDR1 and CDR2: SGHVS and FQNEAQ. V lost 1 base and J lost 7, with 11 bases in between. CDR3 nucleotides: TGTGCCAGCAGCTTAGGTCTGGATGGGAACACCATATATTTT. This encodes CASSLGLDGNTIYF.

The chain couples TRBV2 to TRBJ2-6; maybe TRBD1 (5 bases). The germline V gene has CDR1 SNHLY and CDR2 FYNNEI. Trimming left V 6 bases short and J 0 bases short, with 12 bases between. The CDR3 runs to 16 residues. CDR3 coding DNA: TGTGCCAGCAGAACAGGCCTGAACTCTGGGGCCAACGTCCTGACTTTC. Translating gives CASRTGLNSGANVLTF.

The CDR3 protein is CASKGGPSYNEQFF. CDR3 DNA: TGTGCCAGCAAGGGGGGACCCTCCTACAATGAGCAGTTCTTC. The chain joins TRBV7-8 to TRBJ2-1, with D perhaps given as TRBD1 or TRBD2 (6 bases each). The CDR3 runs 14 residues. CDR1 and CDR2 (germline): SGHVS, FQNEAQ. Trimming pared 7 bases from V and 0 bases from J, leaving 10 bases between.

This rearrangement joins TRBV28 to TRBJ2-7; 12 bases are shared with TRBD2. Germline V gene sequence: CDR1 MDHEN, CDR2 SYDVKM. V trimming: 5 bases; J trimming: 6 bases; junction bases outside the gene matches: 8. CDR3 length: 15 amino acids. As DNA, the CDR3 is TGTGCCAGCAGTCCGGCTAGCGGGAGGGCTGTCGAGCAGTACGTC. Protein product: CASSPASGRAVEQYV.

This chain connects TRBV27 to TRBJ2-7; D unresolved. V lost 6 bases and J lost 2, with 11 bases in between. In germline, CDR1 is MNHEY, CDR2 SMNVEV (reference sequence). The CDR3 covers 13 residues. The chain's CDR3 is CASRLSTTYEQYF. The CDR3 DNA sequence: TGTGCCAGCAGACTCTCGACCACCTACGAGCAGTACTTC.

The chain carries TRBV2 and TRBJ2-2; TRBD2 matches at 8 bases. CDR1 is SNHLY and CDR2 is FYNNEI in the germline V gene. The CDR3 consists of 15 residues. With 5 bases clipped from V and 0 bases from J, the junction kept 2 bases outside the gene matches. CDR3 bases: TGTGCCAGCAGTCCGACTAGCGCGAACACCGGGGAGCTGTTTTTT. Residues: CASSPTSANTGELFF. The variable domain in full, completed from reference TRBV2 and TRBJ2-2, reads EPEVTQTPSHQVTQMGQEVILRCVPISNHLYFYWYRQILGQKVEFLVSFYNNEISEKSEIFDDQFSVERPDGSNFTLKIRSTKLEDSAMYFCASSPTSANTGELFFGEGSRLTVL.

The rearrangement uses TRBV5-1 and TRBJ2-5, with D perhaps TRBD1 (6 bases). The better agreement between TRBJ2-7 and the DNA end casts doubt on the J call. The CDR3 is 13 residues long. Germline V lookup: CDR1 SGHRS, CDR2 YFSETQ. CDR3 nucleotides: TGCGCCAGCAGCTCTACCACAGGGAGCGAGCAGTACTTC. Its protein is CASSSTTGSEQYF.

This clone showed up just a few times. CDR3 DNA sequence: TGTGCCAGCAGCTTGGGCCAAGAGACCCAGTACTTC. Its translation: CASSLGQETQYF. This chain uses TRBV11-3 with TRBJ2-5; D gene unclear. CDR3 length: 12 amino acids. CDR1 SGHNT and CDR2 YENEEA come from the germline V gene. V lost 3 bases to trimming and J lost 1 base, with 3 bases between them.

The chain is built from TRBV27 and TRBJ2-7; the D gene could be TRBD1 or TRBD2 (5 bases each). Germline V gives CDR1 MNHEY, CDR2 SMNVEV (reference sequence). This CDR3 is 15 amino acids long. Trimming removed 0 bases at V and 0 bases at J, with 9 bases between. This CDR3 is CASSLSRGTSYEQYF. CDR3 nucleotide sequence: TGTGCCAGCAGTTTATCCCGGGGCACCTCCTACGAGCAGTACTTC.

This chain joins TRBV11-3 and TRBJ2-1; 9 nucleotides line up with TRBD2. The junction had 5 bases not matched to a gene; V was cut back by 2 bases and J by 6 bases. Germline-derived CDR1 and CDR2 are SGHNT and YENEEA. This CDR3 is built from 15 residues. As DNA, the CDR3 is TGTGCCAGCAGCTTAATAGCGGGAGTGCTCAATGAGCAGTTCTTC. This encodes CASSLIAGVLNEQFF. Filled out from reference TRBV11-3 and TRBJ2-1, the complete variable domain reads EAGVVQSPRYKIIEKKQPVAFWCNPISGHNTLYWYLQNLGQGPELLIRYENEEAVDDSQLPKDRFSAERLKGVDSTLKIQPAELGDSAVYLCASSLIAGVLNEQFFGPGTRLTVL.

In its sample, this clone was seen once. V is TRBV2 and J is TRBJ2-3; 7 bases align to TRBD2. This CDR3 is built from 16 residues. CDR1 and CDR2 (germline): SNHLY, FYNNEI. With V trimmed by 5 bases and J by 5 bases, 13 bases remained unmatched. CDR3 sequence: CASSLIAGVTGDTQYF. CDR3 nucleotides: TGTGCCAGCAGTCTTATAGCGGGCGTCACGGGAGATACGCAGTATTTT.